This T cell receptor (beta chain) was sequenced for a study of blood T cell repertoires in COVID-19. Study summary: Researchers got acute and convalescent COVID-19 samples from the United States, Italy and Spain. The cDNA or gDNA used as material had been derived from T cells, B-cell-depleted T cells, or PBMCs.

Original analysis: How many nucleated cells were present was estimated from reference gene primer amplification. Produced via immunoSEQ multiplex PCR; TCRdb's table is partial and in-frame only. From that table come the V and J calls and clone size; the DNA was used to work out D and trimming. The sample has 310,000 or so clones, around 87% seen once; the top ten hold 1% to 1.5%. This receptor was taken from an older man with acute or convalescent COVID-19. The sample comprised peripheral blood.

The CDR3 loop is CASSFGASNLGEKLFF. In DNA, the CDR3 is TGTGCCAGCAGCTTTGGGGCGTCGAACTTAGGAGAAAAACTGTTTTTT. V is TRBV7-2 and J is TRBJ1-4, with D perhaps matching TRBD1 (5 bases). V lost 3 bases and J lost 8, with 19 bases in between. CDR1 is SGHTA, CDR2 FQGNSA, per germline. The CDR3 has 16 amino acids.